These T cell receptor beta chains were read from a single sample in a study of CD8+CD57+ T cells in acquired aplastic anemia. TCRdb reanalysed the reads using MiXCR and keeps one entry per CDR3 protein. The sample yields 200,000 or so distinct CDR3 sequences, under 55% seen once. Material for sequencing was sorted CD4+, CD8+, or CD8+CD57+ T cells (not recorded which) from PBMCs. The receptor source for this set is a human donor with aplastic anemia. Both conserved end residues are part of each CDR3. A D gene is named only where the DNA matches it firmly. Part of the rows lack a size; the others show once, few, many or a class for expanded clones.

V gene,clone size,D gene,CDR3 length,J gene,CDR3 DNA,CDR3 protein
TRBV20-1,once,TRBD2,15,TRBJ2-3,TGCAGTGCTCCTAGCGGGGGGGCGCGCACAGATACGCAGTATTTT,CSAPSGGARTDTQYF
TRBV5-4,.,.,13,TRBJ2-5,TGTGCCAGCAGCTCCGGGATACGAGAGACCCAGTACTTC,CASSSGIRETQYF
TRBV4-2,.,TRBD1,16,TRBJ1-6,TGTGCCAGCAGCCAGGGACAGGTCTCCTATAATTCACCCCTCCACTTT,CASSQGQVSYNSPLHF
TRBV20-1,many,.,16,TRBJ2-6,TGCAGTGCTAGAGGGGCAGGGAGATATGGGGCCAACGTCCTGACTTTC,CSARGAGRYGANVLTF
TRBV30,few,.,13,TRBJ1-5,TGTGCCTGGAGTGTAAAGAGCAATCAGCCCCAGCATTTT,CAWSVKSNQPQHF
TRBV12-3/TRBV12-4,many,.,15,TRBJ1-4,TGTGCCAGCAGCTCGGGTAGACTGGCTAATGAAAAACTGTTTTTT,CASSSGRLANEKLFF
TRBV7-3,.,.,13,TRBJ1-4,TGTGCCAGCAGCTCGGGGAGGGATGAAAAACTGTTTTTT,CASSSGRDEKLFF
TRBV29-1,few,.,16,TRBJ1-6,TGCAGCGTTGAAGATTCGGGGATGGCGAATAATTCACCCCTCCACTTT,CSVEDSGMANNSPLHF
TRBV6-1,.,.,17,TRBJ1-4,TGTGCCAGCAGTGAAGTAGGGTGGGGGTCAACTAATGAAAAACTGTTTTTT,CASSEVGWGSTNEKLFF
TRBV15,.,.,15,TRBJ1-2,TGTGCCACCAGCATTGGCCCCCCGGACAGCTCTGGAAACACCTTC,CATSIGPPDSSGNTF
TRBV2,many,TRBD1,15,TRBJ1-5,TGTGCCTCCCGACAGGGGAGGAGTAGCAATCAGCCCCAGCATTTT,CASRQGRSSNQPQHF
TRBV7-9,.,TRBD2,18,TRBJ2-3,TGTGCCAGCAGCCTGCCCGGAGCTAGCGGGCTAAGCACAGATACGCAGTATTTT,CASSLPGASGLSTDTQYF
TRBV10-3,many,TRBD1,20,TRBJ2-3,TGTGCCTCGAGTAGCCTGACGAGATGGGGCCGGGACAGCCACACAGATACGCAGTATTTT,CASSSLTRWGRDSHTDTQYF
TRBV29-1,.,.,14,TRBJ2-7,TGCAGCGTTGAATACGGTGGAGGGGGCTACGAGCAGTACTTC,CSVEYGGGGYEQYF
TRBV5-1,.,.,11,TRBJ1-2,TGCGCCAGCAGCGCCGGCGATGGCTACACCTTC,CASSAGDGYTF
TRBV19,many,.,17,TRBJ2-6,TGTGCCAGTAGTATACTTTTCGGGGGTAGTGGGGCCAACGTCCTGACTTTC,CASSILFGGSGANVLTF
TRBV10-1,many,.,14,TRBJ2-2,TGCGCCAGCAGTGTGTCGGGCGACACCGGGGAGCTGTTTTTT,CASSVSGDTGELFF
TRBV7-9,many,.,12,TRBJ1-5,TGTGCCAGCAGCGGCTCCAATCAGCCCCAGCATTTT,CASSGSNQPQHF
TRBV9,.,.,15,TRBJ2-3,TGTGCCAGCAGCGTAGAAGGGGTGAGAACAGATACGCAGTATTTT,CASSVEGVRTDTQYF
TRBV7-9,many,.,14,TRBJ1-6,TGTGCCAGCAGCTTATCCGAAGATAATTCACCCCTCCACTTT,CASSLSEDNSPLHF
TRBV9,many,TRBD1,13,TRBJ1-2,TGTGCCAGCAGCGGACAGGGGGCGCTTGGCTACACCTTC,CASSGQGALGYTF
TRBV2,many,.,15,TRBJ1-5,TGTGCCAGCAGTGAACAGACTTCACGCAATCAGCCCCAGCATTTT,CASSEQTSRNQPQHF
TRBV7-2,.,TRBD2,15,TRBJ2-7,TGTGCCAGCAGCTTATTTGCGGGGGAAACCTACGAGCAGTACTTC,CASSLFAGETYEQYF
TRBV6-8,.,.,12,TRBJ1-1,TGTGCCACCCTCATCGGGGGCACTGAAGCTTTCTTT,CATLIGGTEAFF
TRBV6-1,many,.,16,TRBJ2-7,TGTGCCAGCAGTGAGGACACAGGGCTGGATTACTACGAGCAGTACTTC,CASSEDTGLDYYEQYF
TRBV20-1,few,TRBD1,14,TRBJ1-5,TGCAGTGCCCGTGCTGGGACAGGGGCCCAGCCCCAGCATTTT,CSARAGTGAQPQHF
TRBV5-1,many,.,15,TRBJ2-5,TGCGCCAGCAGCTTGGATTCGTCAGGGAAAGAGACCCAGTACTTC,CASSLDSSGKETQYF
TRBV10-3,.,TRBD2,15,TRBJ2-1,TGTGCCATCAGTGGGCAGCGGGGAGGCGACAATGAGCAGTTCTTC,CAISGQRGGDNEQFF
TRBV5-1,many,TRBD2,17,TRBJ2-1,TGCGCCAGCAGCTGGACTAGCGGGGGGTTATCCTACAATGAGCAGTTCTTC,CASSWTSGGLSYNEQFF
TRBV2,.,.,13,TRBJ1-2,TGTGCCAGCAAAGAAGGGGTTAGCTATGGCTACACCTTC,CASKEGVSYGYTF
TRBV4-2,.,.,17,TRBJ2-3,TGTGCCAGCAGCTTCCCACCAAGGCGCGGGGCCACAGATACGCAGTATTTT,CASSFPPRRGATDTQYF
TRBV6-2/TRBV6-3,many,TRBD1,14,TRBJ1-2,TGTGCCAGCAGTCCACCGGGACAGGGGTCTCAGATGACCTTC,CASSPPGQGSQMTF
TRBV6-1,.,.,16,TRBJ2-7,TGTGCCAGCAGTGAAGGGCCGGGGAAGAATACGCGGGAGCAGTACTTC,CASSEGPGKNTREQYF
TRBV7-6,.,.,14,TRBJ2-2,TGTGCCAGCAGCTACACCTACCGAGGCGGGGAGCTGTTTTTT,CASSYTYRGGELFF
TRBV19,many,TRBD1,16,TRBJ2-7,TGTGCCAGTAGTTGGGGGGGACAGGGGGCCTCCTACGAGCAGTACTTC,CASSWGGQGASYEQYF
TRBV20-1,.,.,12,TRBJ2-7,TGCAGTGATTGGCAGGGCTCCTACGACCAGTACTTC,CSDWQGSYDQYF
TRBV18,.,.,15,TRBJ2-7,TGTGCCAGCTCACCGAGACAGGTCCGGAACTACGAGCAGTACTTC,CASSPRQVRNYEQYF
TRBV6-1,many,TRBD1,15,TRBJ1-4,TGTGCCAGCAGTGAAACAGGGGGATCAAATGAAAAACTGTTTTTT,CASSETGGSNEKLFF
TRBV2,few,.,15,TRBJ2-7,TGTGCCAGCAGTGTTGAATCGGAGATCACCTACGAGCAGTACTTC,CASSVESEITYEQYF
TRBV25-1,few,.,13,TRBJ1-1,TGTGCCAGCAGTGGCGGGGCGAACACTGAAGCTTTCTTT,CASSGGANTEAFF
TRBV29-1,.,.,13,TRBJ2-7,TGCAGCGTTATGCGAACAGGTCCCTACGAGCAGTACTTC,CSVMRTGPYEQYF
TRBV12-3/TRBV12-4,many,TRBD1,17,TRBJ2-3,TGTGCCAGCAGCCGACAAACAGGGGGCAAGAGCACAGATACGCAGTATTTT,CASSRQTGGKSTDTQYF
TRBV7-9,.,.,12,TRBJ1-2,TGTGCCAGCAGCCTCGAATTGCGGGGCTACACCTTC,CASSLELRGYTF
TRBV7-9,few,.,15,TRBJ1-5,TGTGCCAGCAGCTTAGAGGGGGGAACCAATCAGCCCCAGCATTTT,CASSLEGGTNQPQHF
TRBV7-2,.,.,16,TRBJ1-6,TGTGCCAGCAGCTTAGGGTCCCCCAGATTTAATTCACCCCTCCACTTT,CASSLGSPRFNSPLHF
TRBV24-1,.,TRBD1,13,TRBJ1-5,TGTGCCACCGACAGGGGCCCTAATCAGCCCCAGCATTTT,CATDRGPNQPQHF
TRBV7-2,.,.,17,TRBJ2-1,TGTGCCAGCAGCTTAGTGTCGGGGGTAAGCTCCTACAATGAGCAGTTCTTC,CASSLVSGVSSYNEQFF
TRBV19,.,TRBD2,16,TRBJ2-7,TGTGCCAGTAGTATAGTTTCGAGCGGGGGGACCTACGAGCAGTACTTC,CASSIVSSGGTYEQYF
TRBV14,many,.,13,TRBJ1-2,TGTGCCAGCAGCAACCCGGGACATCTTAAGTACACCTTC,CASSNPGHLKYTF
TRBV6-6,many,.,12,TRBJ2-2,TGTGCCAGCAGTGAGCTGGACGGGGAGCTGTTTTTT,CASSELDGELFF
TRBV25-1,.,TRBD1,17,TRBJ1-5,TGTGCCAGCAGTGAACGTTCGGCAGGGGGCACTGATCAGCCCCAGCATTTT,CASSERSAGGTDQPQHF
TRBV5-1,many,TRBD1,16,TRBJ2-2,TGCGCCAGCAGCCGTGGGACAGGGGATCTCGCCGGGGAGCTGTTTTTT,CASSRGTGDLAGELFF
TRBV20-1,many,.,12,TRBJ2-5,TGCAGTGCCAGCCCAAGCCAAGAGACCCAGTACTTC,CSASPSQETQYF
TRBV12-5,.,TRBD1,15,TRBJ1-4,TGTGCCAGCAGTTTTCAGGGGGGTTTAAATGAAAAACTGTTTTTT,CASSFQGGLNEKLFF
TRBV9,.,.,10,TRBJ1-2,TGTGCCAGCAAGGGGGATGGCTACACCTTC,CASKGDGYTF